This is a list of T cell receptor beta chains from one sample in a study of blood T cell repertoires in COVID-19. Data came from immunoSEQ multiplex PCR; TCRdb stores just in-frame clones and leaves some out. The sample includes around 60,000 clones, around four fifths of them seen just once. The specimen sequenced was peripheral blood. The source is a man aged 65 to 79 with acute or convalescent COVID-19. CDR3s include the opening cysteine and the closing phenylalanine or tryptophan. Each record gives: D gene, V gene, clone size, J gene, CDR3 DNA, CDR3 protein. The D gene is left open where the match is weak. For some rows the clone size is stated as once, few or many, or as a class when expanded; others skip it.

TRBD1	TRBV18	once	TRBJ2-1	TGTGCCAGCTCACCCAGACAGGGCACATCCTACAATGAGCAGTTCTTC	CASSPRQGTSYNEQFF
.	TRBV7-9	.	TRBJ2-7	TGTGCCAGCAGCTCTGCCTACGAGCAGTACTTC	CASSSAYEQYF
TRBD1	TRBV2	.	TRBJ1-6	TGTGCCAGCGCCTACGTCCCGGGACAGCCCGAAGATTATAATTCACCCCTCCACTTT	CASAYVPGQPEDYNSPLHF
TRBD1	TRBV12-5	.	TRBJ1-2	TGTGCTAGTGGTCCGGGGACAGGGTTTGGCTACACCTTC	CASGPGTGFGYTF
.	TRBV6-6	.	TRBJ2-7	TGTGCCAGCTCTTCGACAGGACCCTCCTACGAGCAGTACTTC	CASSSTGPSYEQYF
TRBD1	TRBV5-1	.	TRBJ2-5	TGCGCCAGCAGCTTGGGACACCTACAGGGGGCAGGGGAGACCCAGTACTTC	CASSLGHLQGAGETQYF
.	TRBV15	.	TRBJ2-4	TGTGCCACCAGCAGAGGAACCGGGAACATTCAGTACTTC	CATSRGTGNIQYF
.	TRBV4-1	.	TRBJ2-4	TGCGCCAGCAGCCAAGCGGGGGTGGAGGACATTCAGTACTTC	CASSQAGVEDIQYF
.	TRBV21-1	once	TRBJ1-2	TGTGCCAGCAACCCGATACCTGACAGGGGGCTTAGTGGCTACACCTTC	CASNPIPDRGLSGYTF
TRBD2	TRBV11-2	.	TRBJ2-2	TGTGCCAGCAGCGGTAGGACTAGCGGGGGGCCAGGGAACACCGGGGAGCTGTTTTTT	CASSGRTSGGPGNTGELFF
.	TRBV11-2	once	TRBJ1-1	TGTGCCAGCAGCCCCACAGGGAGGGACACTGAAGCTTTCTTT	CASSPTGRDTEAFF
TRBD2	TRBV5-1	.	TRBJ2-5	TGCGCCAGCAGCTTAGCGGGGAGAGAGACCCAGTACTTC	CASSLAGRETQYF
.	TRBV2	.	TRBJ2-1	TGTGCCAGCAACAACAATGAGCAGTTCTTC	CASNNNEQFF
.	TRBV7-9	.	TRBJ1-6	TGTGCCATCACAGGCAGGGAAATAGGTTCACCCCTCCACTTT	CAITGREIGSPLHF
TRBD2	TRBV27	.	TRBJ2-3	TGTGCCAGCAGTCCCCTAGCGGGGGGCCCTAGCACAGATACGCAGTATTTT	CASSPLAGGPSTDTQYF
TRBD1	TRBV10-3	.	TRBJ2-1	TGTGCCATCAGTGACACCGGGACAGGTACTTTCGGCAATGAGCAGTTCTTC	CAISDTGTGTFGNEQFF
.	TRBV24-1	.	TRBJ2-5	TGTGCCACCAGTGATTCCGGTAGAGAGACCCAGTACTTC	CATSDSGRETQYF
.	TRBV24-1	.	TRBJ2-5	TGTGCCACCAGTGATCCGTCGGGGGGCAAAGAGACCCAGTACTTC	CATSDPSGGKETQYF
TRBD2	TRBV6-1	.	TRBJ2-1	TGTGCCAGCAGTGAAACTAGCGGGGCCGACAATGAGCAGTTCTTC	CASSETSGADNEQFF
.	TRBV9	few	TRBJ2-3	TGTGCCAGCAGCGTAATAGGGGATGGCACAGATACGCAGTATTTT	CASSVIGDGTDTQYF
.	TRBV10-3	.	TRBJ1-1	TGTGCCATCACAAAACAGCCAAACACTGAAGCTTTCTTT	CAITKQPNTEAFF
TRBD1	TRBV12-3/TRBV12-4	.	TRBJ1-5	TGTGCCAGCAGTTTATACAGGGGTGCGCCCCAGCATTTT	CASSLYRGAPQHF
TRBD2	TRBV11-2	.	TRBJ2-1	TGTGCCAGCAGCCCTCTAGCGGGGCCTAGCACGAGCCTCGATGAGCAGTTCTTC	CASSPLAGPSTSLDEQFF
.	TRBV2	.	TRBJ2-1	TGTGCCAGCAGCGACCTTACAGGGTTGAATGAGCAGTTCTTC	CASSDLTGLNEQFF
TRBD1	TRBV5-5	few	TRBJ1-5	TGTGCCAGCAGCCCAGGGGGCCAGCCCCAGCATTTT	CASSPGGQPQHF
TRBD1	TRBV18	.	TRBJ2-7	TGTGCCAGCTCACGCCGGGACAGGACCTACGAGCAGTACTTC	CASSRRDRTYEQYF
.	TRBV28	.	TRBJ2-4	TGTGCCAGCAGTTTAAGTGGGCAGGGAAACATTCAGTACTTC	CASSLSGQGNIQYF
.	TRBV7-9	.	TRBJ1-4	TGTGCCAGCAGCTCCTCTCATTGGGCGGAAAAACTGTTTTTT	CASSSSHWAEKLFF
TRBD2	TRBV5-1	few	TRBJ2-7	TGCGCCAGCAGTGAAACTAGCGGGGGGAATCCCTCCTACGAGCAGTACTTC	CASSETSGGNPSYEQYF